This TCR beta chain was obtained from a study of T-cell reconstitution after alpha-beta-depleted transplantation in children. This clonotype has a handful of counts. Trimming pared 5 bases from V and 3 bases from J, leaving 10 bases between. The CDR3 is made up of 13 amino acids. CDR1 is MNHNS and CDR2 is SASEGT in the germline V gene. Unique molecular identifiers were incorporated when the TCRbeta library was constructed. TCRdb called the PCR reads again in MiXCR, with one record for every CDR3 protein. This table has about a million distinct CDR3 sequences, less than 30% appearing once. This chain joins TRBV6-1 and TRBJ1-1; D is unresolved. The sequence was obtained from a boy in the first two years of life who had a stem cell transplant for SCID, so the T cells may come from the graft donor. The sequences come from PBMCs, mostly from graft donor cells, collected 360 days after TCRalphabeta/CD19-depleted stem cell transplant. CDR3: CASSRRSDTEAFF. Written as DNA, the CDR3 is TGTGCCAGCAGTAGACGAAGCGACACTGAAGCTTTCTTT.